This T cell receptor (beta chain) is drawn from a study of T cells in Graves' hyperthyroidism and ophthalmopathy. This CDR3 has 14 residues. Germline CDR1 is DFQATT and CDR2 is SNEGSKA (reference sequence). TCR beta CDR3 regions were amplified from RNA transcripts. Primed by the HTBI set, a first-round RT-PCR was run on the TCR CDR3. TCRdb re-analysed the multiplex PCR reads in MiXCR, keeping a single row per CDR3 protein. The sample holds 300,000 to 400,000 distinct CDR3 sequences, around 20% seen once. The receptor was isolated from a woman aged 50 to 60 with Graves' hyperthyroidism. The rearrangement joins TRBV20-1 to TRBJ2-7, with D hard to call. The material sequenced was blood. In nucleotides, the CDR3 is TGCAGCACGAGGAGTGGCAGCGCCTCCTACGAGCAGTACTTC. It specifies CSTRSGSASYEQYF.